This is a list of T cell receptor beta chains from one sample in a study of Ad26.COV2.S vaccination and SARS-CoV-2 variants. The assay was immunoSEQ multiplex PCR, and TCRdb's table has in-frame clones only and misses some. This sample has roughly 320,000 clones; about 85% occur once, and the top ten carry 2% to 2.5%. The source material was peripheral blood, sampled in a trial of Ad26.COV2.S vaccine versus placebo. These receptors were taken from a person between 18 and 59 years old who received the Ad26.COV2.S COVID-19 vaccine or a placebo. Each CDR3 is given with its conserved first and last residue. The D gene is left open where the match is weak. Expanded clones get a size class; other rows say once, few or many, or leave the size out.

clone size: .; D gene: .; J gene: TRBJ2-7; V gene: TRBV7-2; CDR3 protein: CASSLDRVPTYEQYF; CDR3 DNA: TGTGCCAGCAGCTTAGACAGGGTTCCCACCTACGAGCAGTACTTC
clone size: .; D gene: .; J gene: TRBJ2-7; V gene: TRBV5-4; CDR3 protein: CASSLLGDSYEQYF; CDR3 DNA: TGTGCCAGCAGCTTGCTTGGGGATTCCTACGAGCAGTACTTC
clone size: .; D gene: TRBD1; J gene: TRBJ1-2; V gene: TRBV3-1/TRBV3-2; CDR3 protein: CASSQGDRGYGYTF; CDR3 DNA: TGTGCCAGCAGCCAAGGGGACAGGGGCTATGGCTACACCTTC
clone size: .; D gene: .; J gene: TRBJ2-2; V gene: TRBV7-3; CDR3 protein: CASSPLGHRRGTGELFF; CDR3 DNA: TGTGCCAGCAGCCCCCTTGGACACCGCAGAGGGACCGGGGAGCTGTTTTTT
clone size: .; D gene: .; J gene: TRBJ2-2; V gene: TRBV3-1/TRBV3-2; CDR3 protein: CASSYRGTGTGELFF; CDR3 DNA: TGTGCCAGCAGCTACCGGGGCACGGGCACCGGGGAGCTGTTTTTT
clone size: .; D gene: .; J gene: TRBJ1-3; V gene: TRBV18; CDR3 protein: CASSPPLGATGNTIYF; CDR3 DNA: TGTGCCAGCTCACCACCGTTAGGGGCTACGGGAAACACCATATATTTT
clone size: once; D gene: TRBD2; J gene: TRBJ2-1; V gene: TRBV4-2; CDR3 protein: CASSQDPLPSGGSNEQFF; CDR3 DNA: TGTGCCAGCAGCCAAGATCCCCTCCCCAGCGGGGGGTCTAATGAGCAGTTCTTC
clone size: .; D gene: TRBD1; J gene: TRBJ2-2; V gene: TRBV5-5; CDR3 protein: CASSNRGQGNTGELFF; CDR3 DNA: TGTGCCAGCAGTAACAGGGGGCAAGGGAACACCGGGGAGCTGTTTTTT
clone size: .; D gene: .; J gene: TRBJ2-5; V gene: TRBV18; CDR3 protein: CASSPPNMGETQYF; CDR3 DNA: TGTGCCAGCTCACCACCTAATATGGGGGAGACCCAGTACTTC
clone size: .; D gene: .; J gene: TRBJ1-5; V gene: TRBV5-8; CDR3 protein: CASSSDWVGGQPQHF; CDR3 DNA: TGTGCCAGCAGCTCAGATTGGGTGGGCGGCCAGCCCCAGCATTTT
clone size: .; D gene: .; J gene: TRBJ2-3; V gene: TRBV9; CDR3 protein: CASSVYSGQSTDTQYF; CDR3 DNA: TGTGCCAGCAGCGTTTACTCGGGACAAAGCACAGATACGCAGTATTTT
clone size: .; D gene: TRBD1; J gene: TRBJ2-1; V gene: TRBV24-1; CDR3 protein: CATSSQGSYNEQFF; CDR3 DNA: TGTGCCACCAGTTCACAGGGGTCCTACAATGAGCAGTTCTTC
clone size: .; D gene: .; J gene: TRBJ1-2; V gene: TRBV7-9; CDR3 protein: CASSSSRTANYGYTF; CDR3 DNA: TGTGCCAGCAGCTCCAGTAGGACAGCTAACTATGGCTACACCTTC
clone size: .; D gene: .; J gene: TRBJ1-1; V gene: TRBV5-1; CDR3 protein: CASRIGGQDTEAFF; CDR3 DNA: TGCGCCAGCAGAATCGGGGGGCAGGACACTGAAGCTTTCTTT
clone size: .; D gene: TRBD1; J gene: TRBJ1-2; V gene: TRBV18; CDR3 protein: CASSPILWDRGPARDYGYTF; CDR3 DNA: TGTGCCAGCTCACCTATCCTGTGGGACAGGGGCCCAGCGCGTGACTATGGCTACACCTTC
clone size: .; D gene: .; J gene: TRBJ2-3; V gene: TRBV18; CDR3 protein: CASSPRRGGVGTDTQYF; CDR3 DNA: TGTGCCAGCTCACCGCGACGAGGGGGTGTTGGCACAGATACGCAGTATTTT
clone size: .; D gene: TRBD1; J gene: TRBJ1-1; V gene: TRBV6-5; CDR3 protein: CASSGPGGGKPEAFF; CDR3 DNA: TGTGCCAGCAGCGGCCCGGGAGGGGGCAAACCTGAAGCTTTCTTT
clone size: .; D gene: TRBD1; J gene: TRBJ1-1; V gene: TRBV5-1; CDR3 protein: CASRTGISVYTEAFF; CDR3 DNA: TGCGCCAGCAGGACAGGGATAAGCGTGTACACTGAAGCTTTCTTT
clone size: .; D gene: .; J gene: TRBJ1-4; V gene: TRBV11-3; CDR3 protein: CASSLTPTNEKLFF; CDR3 DNA: TGTGCCAGCAGTCTAACACCAACTAATGAAAAACTGTTTTTT
clone size: .; D gene: .; J gene: TRBJ2-5; V gene: TRBV28; CDR3 protein: CASSLPRTRGKEETQYF; CDR3 DNA: TGTGCCAGCAGTTTACCCCGGACTAGGGGGAAGGAAGAGACCCAGTACTTC
clone size: .; D gene: .; J gene: TRBJ1-4; V gene: TRBV5-1; CDR3 protein: CASSWGTGLEKLFF; CDR3 DNA: TGCGCCAGCAGCTGGGGGACGGGATTAGAAAAACTGTTTTTT
clone size: once; D gene: .; J gene: TRBJ1-4; V gene: TRBV7-8; CDR3 protein: CASSLARQVTNEKLFF; CDR3 DNA: TGTGCCAGCAGCTTAGCGCGACAGGTGACAAATGAAAAACTGTTTTTT
clone size: .; D gene: TRBD1; J gene: TRBJ1-2; V gene: TRBV5-1; CDR3 protein: CASSDPGQHYGYTF; CDR3 DNA: TGCGCCAGCAGCGACCCGGGACAGCACTATGGCTACACCTTC
clone size: .; D gene: .; J gene: TRBJ1-5; V gene: TRBV30; CDR3 protein: CAWAFGPNQPQHF; CDR3 DNA: TGTGCCTGGGCCTTCGGGCCTAATCAGCCCCAGCATTTT
clone size: .; D gene: .; J gene: TRBJ2-3; V gene: TRBV11-2; CDR3 protein: CASSPRQSSTDTQYF; CDR3 DNA: TGTGCCAGCAGCCCGAGACAGTCTAGCACAGATACGCAGTATTTT
clone size: .; D gene: TRBD1; J gene: TRBJ1-1; V gene: TRBV7-3; CDR3 protein: CASSPSRDSINTEAFF; CDR3 DNA: TGTGCCAGCAGCCCGTCCCGGGACAGTATAAACACTGAAGCTTTCTTT